The 16 T cell receptor beta chains below come from one sample, sequenced in a study of blood T cell repertoires in COVID-19. TCRdb's copy holds only in-frame clones and misses some; the assay was immunoSEQ multiplex PCR. The sample lists about 36,000 clones; about three quarters were seen once. The specimen was peripheral blood. The receptors here all came from a man between 60 and 70 years old with acute or convalescent COVID-19.

V is TRBV4-2 and J is TRBJ2-5; the match to TRBD2 covers 11 bases. Trimming cost V 0 bases and J 3 bases; bases outside gene matches: 0. Germline values: CDR1 LGHNA, CDR2 YNFKEQ. The CDR3 is 15 amino acids. CDR3 in DNA: TGTGCCAGCAGCCAAGAGACTAGCGGGAAAGAGACCCAGTACTTC. Translation: CASSQETSGKETQYF.

This clone has only one observation. The gene calls are TRBV11-2 and TRBJ1-2; D might be TRBD1 (6 bases). This CDR3 spans 17 amino acids. The V end lost 1 base, the J end lost 4 bases, and 19 bases lay between the germline ends. Per the germline V gene, CDR1 is SGHAT and CDR2 is FQNNGV. Here the CDR3 DNA reads TGTGCCAGCAGCTTAGCGTCAGGGGACGCTGCTTCCTATGGCTACACCTTC. The encoded protein is CASSLASGDAASYGYTF.

This rearrangement joins TRBV6-5 to TRBJ2-5, with D unclear. CDR1 MNHEY and CDR2 SVGAGI come from the germline V gene. V shed 0 bases and J shed 5 bases, with 10 bases lying between them. The CDR3 has 14 residues. CDR3 nucleotide sequence: TGTGCCAGCAGTTACTCAAGGAGTTCCGAGACCCAGTACTTC. Translated: CASSYSRSSETQYF.

This chain links TRBV5-6 with TRBJ1-6; 7 positions agree with TRBD1. The V and J ends lost 6 bases and 4 bases, in that order; junction bases with no gene match: 7. The CDR3 covers 15 residues. CDR1 and CDR2 from the germline V gene are SGHDT and YYEEEE. CDR3 DNA: TGTGCCAGCATGACAGGGCTGGGGTATAATTCACCCCTCCACTTT. The encoded protein is CASMTGLGYNSPLHF.

This clone was counted only a few times. This chain connects TRBV29-1 to TRBJ2-5, with 12 bases identical to TRBD1. This CDR3 is 14 amino acids long. CDR1 and CDR2 (germline): SQVTM, ANQGSEA. Trimming at V came to 3 bases and at J to 4 bases, leaving 3 bases not matched to a gene. The CDR3 here is CSVERDRGRETQYF. CDR3 DNA: TGCAGCGTTGAGCGGGACAGGGGGCGAGAGACCCAGTACTTC.

The CDR3 loop is CASSSGLLRSSYEQYF. DNA of the CDR3: TGTGCCAGCAGTTCCGGACTCCTGAGGAGCTCCTACGAGCAGTACTTC. The V call is TRBV2, the J call TRBJ2-7; TRBD2 is a possible D gene (5 bases). Germline CDR1 is SNHLY and CDR2 is FYNNEI. The CDR3 consists of 16 residues. V gave up 5 bases and J gave up 0 bases, with 17 bases separating them.

This clone was counted between two and nine times. The V gene is TRBV7-9, the J gene TRBJ2-5; 11 bases agree with TRBD1. Per germline, CDR1 SEHNR and CDR2 FQNEAQ (reference sequence). With V trimmed by 3 bases and J by 5 bases, 5 bases remained unmatched. This CDR3 contains 15 residues. CDR3 loop: CASSFGQGAHETQYF. CDR3 sequence (DNA): TGTGCCAGCAGCTTCGGACAGGGGGCGCACGAGACCCAGTACTTC.

J is TRBJ1-2 and V is TRBV12-3 or TRBV12-4; D is ambiguous. V lost 9 bases to trimming and J lost 3 bases, with 14 bases between them. The CDR3 contains 13 residues. DNA for the CDR3: TGTGCCAGTTCCTCACGGTTTGACTATGGCTACACCTTC. Amino acid sequence: CASSSRFDYGYTF.

This clone came up once. The chain employs TRBV7-2 and TRBJ2-3, with 8 bases lining up with TRBD2. This CDR3 is 15 amino acids long. Losses at the gene ends were 5 bases for V and 7 bases for J; bases not matched to a gene: 11. The germline gives CDR1 SGHTA, CDR2 FQGNSA. This chain's CDR3 is CASSETSGSWNTQYF. The CDR3 region has the DNA TGTGCCAGCAGCGAAACCAGCGGGAGTTGGAATACGCAGTATTTT. Full variable domain (remainder filled in from reference TRBV7-2 and TRBJ2-3): GAGVSQSPSNKVTEKGKDVELRCDPISGHTALYWYRQSLGQGLEFLIYFQGNSAPDKSGLPSDRFSAERTGGSVSTLTIQRTQQEDSAVYLCASSETSGSWNTQYFGPGTRLTVL.

The chain uses TRBV6-6 and TRBJ1-4, with D uncertain. Germline CDR1 MNHNY, CDR2 SVGAGI (reference sequence). Trimming took off 0 bases at V and 15 bases at J, with 17 bases between the two ends. The CDR3 totals 14 residues. The CDR3 is CASSYSRTNEKLFF. In DNA, the CDR3 is TGTGCCAGCAGTTACTCGAGAACCAACGAAAAGTTGTTTTTT.

The CDR3 sequence is CASSFGGTASYEQYF. The CDR3 DNA follows: TGTGCCAGCAGCTTTGGGGGGACAGCCTCCTACGAGCAGTACTTC. This chain uses TRBV5-4 with TRBJ2-7, with D perhaps TRBD1 (7 bases). V gave up 2 bases and J gave up 0 bases, with 12 bases separating them. CDR3 length: 15 amino acids. CDR1 and CDR2 from the germline V gene are SGHNT and YYREEE (reference sequence).

V usage is TRBV6-2 or TRBV6-3 and J usage is TRBJ2-1; 9 positions match TRBD2. Germline values: CDR1 MNHEY, CDR2 SVGEGT. This CDR3 region has 15 residues. Germline trimming cut 2 bases from V and 5 bases from J; bases unmatched to any gene: 4. The CDR3 DNA reads TGTGCCAGCAGTTACGAAAGCGGGAGGCACAATGAGCAGTTCTTC. It yields the protein CASSYESGRHNEQFF.

This clone has a handful of counts. The rearrangement uses TRBV5-6 and TRBJ1-6, with 7 nucleotides matching TRBD1. The CDR3 has 14 residues. Trimming removed 3 bases from V and 10 bases from J; junction bases left unmatched: 7. Looked up from germline, CDR1 is SGHDT and CDR2 is YYEEEE. CDR3 sequence reads: CASSSRGFLSPLHF. CDR3 nucleotide sequence: TGTGCCAGCAGCTCCAGGGGGTTCTTGTCACCCCTCCACTTT. The full variable domain, with the rest looked up from reference TRBV5-6 and TRBJ1-6, is DAGVTQSPTHLIKTRGQQVTLRCSPKSGHDTVSWYQQALGQGPQFIFQYYEEEERQRGNFPDRFSGHQFPNYSSELNVNALLLGDSALYLCASSSRGFLSPLHFGNGTRLTVT.

In its sample, this clone was seen once. The chain has TRBV25-1 and TRBJ1-6; D is ambiguous. The CDR3 is 12 residues long. CDR1 is MGHDK, CDR2 SYGVNS, per germline. Trimming stripped 5 bases from V and 4 bases from J, with 3 bases between. The CDR3 DNA reads as TGTGCCAGCAGTCTTTATAATTCACCCCTCCACTTT. As protein: CASSLYNSPLHF.

The chain links TRBV19 to TRBJ2-2; possibly TRBD1 for D (6 bases). This CDR3 spans 15 amino acids. The germline V gene encodes CDR1 LNHDA and CDR2 SQIVND (reference sequence). Trimming removed 6 bases at V and 2 bases at J, with 13 bases between. The CDR3 DNA sequence: TGTGCCAGTAGATATGGACAGACCAACACCGGGGAGCTGTTTTTT. This sequence encodes CASRYGQTNTGELFF.

This chain joins TRBV7-6 and TRBJ1-4; 9 positions match TRBD1. This CDR3 spans 15 amino acids. Germline V gene sequence: CDR1 SGHVS, CDR2 FNYEAQ. V lost 0 bases to trimming and J lost 5 bases; unmatched junction nucleotides: 1. The CDR3 DNA is TGTGCCAGCAGCTTAGCGGGGACAGGGAATGAAAAACTGTTTTTT. Protein product: CASSLAGTGNEKLFF. The full variable domain, completed using reference TRBV7-6 and TRBJ1-4, is GAGVSQSPRYKVTKRGQDVALRCDPISGHVSLYWYRQALGQGPEFLTYFNYEAQQDKSGLPNDRFSAERPEGSISTLTIQRTEQRDSAMYRCASSLAGTGNEKLFFGSGTQLSVL.